Listed below are T cell receptor beta chains from one sample, sequenced in a study of T cells after yellow fever vaccination. In TCRdb, the 5' RACE reads were re-called with MiXCR into one record per CDR3 protein. Counted here are under 550,000 distinct CDR3 sequences, 21% occurring once; the ten biggest clones make up roughly 16%. Specimen: PBMCs, collected 20 to 25 days after the first yellow fever vaccination. These receptor sequences come from a man younger than 35 who received the YFV17D yellow fever vaccine. CDR3s include the opening cysteine and the closing phenylalanine or tryptophan. A D gene is named only where the DNA matches it firmly. Clone size is stated in some rows and not others, as once, few, many or a class when expanded.

CDR3 protein: CASSPGEWATDTQYF; CDR3 DNA: TGCGCCAGCAGCCCCGGAGAGTGGGCAACAGATACGCAGTATTTT; V gene: TRBV5-1; J gene: TRBJ2-3; D gene: .; clone size: few
CDR3 protein: CASEGRVDSGSSGANVLTF; CDR3 DNA: TGTGCCAGCGAGGGTCGGGTAGATAGCGGCAGCTCTGGGGCCAACGTCCTGACTTTC; V gene: TRBV28; J gene: TRBJ2-6; D gene: .; clone size: .
CDR3 protein: CASSLEGAQPQHF; CDR3 DNA: TGTGCCAGCAGTTTGGAGGGGGCTCAGCCCCAGCATTTT; V gene: TRBV28; J gene: TRBJ1-5; D gene: TRBD1; clone size: .
CDR3 protein: CASWRVGYNEQFF; CDR3 DNA: TGTGCCAGCTGGCGGGTCGGGTACAATGAGCAGTTCTTC; V gene: TRBV18; J gene: TRBJ2-1; D gene: .; clone size: .
CDR3 protein: CASGSQGTRIGELFF; CDR3 DNA: TGTGCCAGCGGCTCCCAGGGGACTAGAATAGGGGAGCTGTTTTTT; V gene: TRBV10-3; J gene: TRBJ2-2; D gene: TRBD2; clone size: few
CDR3 protein: CASSPGRWGAPRHTEAFF; CDR3 DNA: TGTGCCAGCAGTCCGGGGCGGTGGGGGGCGCCTAGACACACTGAAGCTTTCTTT; V gene: TRBV27; J gene: TRBJ1-1; D gene: .; clone size: few
CDR3 protein: CASSLASSDSPAEQYF; CDR3 DNA: TGTGCCAGCAGCTTAGCATCGAGTGACAGCCCTGCCGAGCAGTACTTC; V gene: TRBV7-6; J gene: TRBJ2-7; D gene: .; clone size: few
CDR3 protein: CASKTGIRETQYF; CDR3 DNA: TGTGCCAGCAAGACAGGGATACGGGAGACCCAGTACTTC; V gene: TRBV28; J gene: TRBJ2-5; D gene: TRBD1; clone size: few
CDR3 protein: CASSLLAGASSYEQYF; CDR3 DNA: TGTGCCAGCAGCTTACTAGCGGGGGCTTCTTCGTACGAGCAGTACTTC; V gene: TRBV5-6; J gene: TRBJ2-7; D gene: TRBD2; clone size: few
CDR3 protein: CAWAQGASEKLFF; CDR3 DNA: TGTGCCTGGGCACAGGGGGCGAGTGAAAAACTGTTTTTT; V gene: TRBV30; J gene: TRBJ1-4; D gene: TRBD1; clone size: .